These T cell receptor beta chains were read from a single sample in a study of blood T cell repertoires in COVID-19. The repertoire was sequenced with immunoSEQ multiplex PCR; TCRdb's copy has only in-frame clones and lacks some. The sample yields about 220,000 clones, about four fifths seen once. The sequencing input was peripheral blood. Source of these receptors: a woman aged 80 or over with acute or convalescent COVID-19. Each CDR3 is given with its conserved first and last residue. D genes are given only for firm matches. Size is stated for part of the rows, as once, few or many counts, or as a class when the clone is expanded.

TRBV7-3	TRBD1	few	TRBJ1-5	CASSPRDREYRSNQPQHF	TGTGCCAGCAGCCCTCGGGACAGGGAATATCGGAGCAATCAGCCCCAGCATTTT
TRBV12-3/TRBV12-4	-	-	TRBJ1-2	CASSFELDYGYTF	TGTGCCAGCAGTTTCGAACTAGACTATGGCTACACCTTC
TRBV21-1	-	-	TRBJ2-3	CASSSPSRQGIDTQYF	TGTGCCAGCAGTTCGCCTTCACGACAGGGGATAGATACGCAGTATTTT
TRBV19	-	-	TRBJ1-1	CASSAGIQVLDTEAFF	TGTGCCAGTAGTGCCGGGATTCAGGTTTTGGACACTGAAGCTTTCTTT
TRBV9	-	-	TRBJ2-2	CASSIGPDSGTGELFF	TGTGCCAGCAGCATCGGACCGGACTCGGGCACCGGGGAGCTGTTTTTT
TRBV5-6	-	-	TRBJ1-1	CASSPQVNTEAFF	TGTGCCAGCAGCCCCCAGGTGAACACTGAAGCTTTCTTT
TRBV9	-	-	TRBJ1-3	CASSKQSGGGNTIYF	TGTGCCAGCAGCAAGCAGTCGGGGGGTGGAAACACCATATATTTT
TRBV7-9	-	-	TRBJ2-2	CASSLARQAVTGELFF	TGTGCCAGCAGCTTAGCCCGACAGGCCGTCACCGGGGAGCTGTTTTTT
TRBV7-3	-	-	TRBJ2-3	CASSPSWTRGSDTQYF	TGTGCCAGCAGCCCCTCCTGGACTCGGGGGTCGGATACGCAGTATTTT
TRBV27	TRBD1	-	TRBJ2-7	CASSLTPTGLDEQYF	TGTGCCAGCAGTCTCACACCGACAGGGTTGGACGAGCAGTACTTC
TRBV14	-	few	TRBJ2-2	CASSPIGGWDTGELFF	TGTGCCAGCAGCCCAATCGGAGGATGGGACACCGGGGAGCTGTTTTTT
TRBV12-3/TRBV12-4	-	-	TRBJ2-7	CASRTGYEQYF	TGTGCCAGCAGGACAGGTTACGAGCAGTACTTC
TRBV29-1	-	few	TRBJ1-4	CSVDPHTNEKLFF	TGCAGCGTTGATCCACACACAAATGAAAAACTGTTTTTT
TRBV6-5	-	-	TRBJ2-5	CASSSTGYQETQYF	TGTGCCAGCAGTTCAACAGGTTACCAAGAGACCCAGTACTTC
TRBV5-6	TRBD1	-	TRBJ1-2	CASSLPRQGDYGYTF	TGTGCCAGCAGCTTGCCCCGACAGGGCGACTATGGCTACACCTTC
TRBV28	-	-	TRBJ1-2	CASSSPAGANYGYTF	TGTGCCAGCAGTTCGCCGGCGGGGGCTAACTATGGCTACACCTTC
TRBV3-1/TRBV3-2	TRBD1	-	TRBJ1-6	CASSPQGDNSPLHF	TGTGCCAGCAGTCCTCAGGGGGATAATTCACCCCTCCACTTT
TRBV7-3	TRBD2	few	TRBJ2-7	CASSLKAGFYEQYF	TGTGCCAGCAGCTTAAAAGCGGGGTTCTACGAGCAGTACTTC
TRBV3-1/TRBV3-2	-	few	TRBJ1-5	CASSQNIWGQGPDRSNQPQHF	TGTGCCAGCAGCCAAAATATTTGGGGCCAGGGGCCTGATCGGAGCAATCAGCCCCAGCATTTT
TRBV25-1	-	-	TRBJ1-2	CASRNRTPGGYTF	TGTGCCAGCAGAAACAGGACCCCTGGGGGCTACACCTTC
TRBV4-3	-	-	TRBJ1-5	CASSQDRDSNQPQHF	TGCGCCAGCAGCCAAGATCGGGATAGCAATCAGCCCCAGCATTTT
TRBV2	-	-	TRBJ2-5	CASSGNTGSTETQYF	TGTGCCAGCAGTGGTAACACAGGAAGTACAGAGACCCAGTACTTC
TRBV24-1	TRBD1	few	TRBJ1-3	CATSQGAGNTIYF	TGTGCCACCAGCCAGGGGGCTGGAAACACCATATATTTT
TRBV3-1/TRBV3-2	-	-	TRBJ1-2	CASSQWAGANYGYTF	TGTGCCAGCAGCCAGTGGGCAGGGGCAAACTATGGCTACACCTTC
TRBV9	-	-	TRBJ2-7	CASSLAGSGEQYF	TGTGCCAGCAGCTTGGCGGGGTCAGGGGAGCAGTACTTC
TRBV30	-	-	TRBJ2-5	CAWSVEETQYF	TGTGCCTGGAGTGTTGAGGAGACCCAGTACTTC
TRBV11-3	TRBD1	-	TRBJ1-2	CASSSNRDRGNYGYTF	TGTGCCAGCAGCTCGAACCGGGACAGGGGGAACTATGGCTACACCTTC
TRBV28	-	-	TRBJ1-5	CASILGGHQPQHF	TGTGCCAGCATCCTGGGGGGGCACCAGCCCCAGCATTTT
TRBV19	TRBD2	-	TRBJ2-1	CASSISSTSGESNEQFF	TGTGCCAGTAGTATTTCTTCGACTAGCGGGGAATCTAATGAGCAGTTCTTC
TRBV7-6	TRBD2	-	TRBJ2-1	CASSLGGGAYNEQFF	TGTGCCAGCAGCTTAGGCGGGGGGGCCTACAATGAGCAGTTCTTC
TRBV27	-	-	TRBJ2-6	CASSLFIRDSGANVLTF	TGTGCCAGCAGTTTATTTATCAGGGATTCTGGGGCCAACGTCCTGACTTTC